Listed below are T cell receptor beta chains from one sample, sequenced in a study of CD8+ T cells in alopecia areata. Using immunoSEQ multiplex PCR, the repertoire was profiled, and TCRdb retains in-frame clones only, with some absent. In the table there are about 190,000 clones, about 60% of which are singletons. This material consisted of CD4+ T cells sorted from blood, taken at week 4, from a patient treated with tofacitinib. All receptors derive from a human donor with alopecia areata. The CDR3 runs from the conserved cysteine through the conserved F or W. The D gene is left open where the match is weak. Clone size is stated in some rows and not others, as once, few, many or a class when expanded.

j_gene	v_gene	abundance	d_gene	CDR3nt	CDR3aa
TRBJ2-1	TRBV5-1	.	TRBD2	TGCGCCAGCAGTTCTAGCGGGAATGAGCAGTTCTTC	CASSSSGNEQFF
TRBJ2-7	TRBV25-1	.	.	TGTGCCAGCAGTGAATATAAAGGTTTCCGTTACGAGCAGTACTTC	CASSEYKGFRYEQYF
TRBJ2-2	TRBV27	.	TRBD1	TGTGCCAGCAAAAGAAACAGGGGCGCCGGGGAGCTGTTTTTT	CASKRNRGAGELFF
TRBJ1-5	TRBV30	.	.	TGTGCCTGGAGTGTCAGAGAGAATCAGCCCCAGCATTTT	CAWSVRENQPQHF
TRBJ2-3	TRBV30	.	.	TGTGCCTGGCATCAGAACACAGATACGCAGTATTTT	CAWHQNTDTQYF
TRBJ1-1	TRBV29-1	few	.	TGCAGCGTTGTTCTGGACCGAGTGAACACTGAAGCTTTCTTT	CSVVLDRVNTEAFF
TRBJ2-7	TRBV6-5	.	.	TGTGCCAAACCCTACGAGCAGTACTTC	CAKPYEQYF
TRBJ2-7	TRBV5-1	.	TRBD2	TGCGCCAGCAGCCGGGCCGGGACTAGTGTGAACTACGAGCAGTACTTC	CASSRAGTSVNYEQYF
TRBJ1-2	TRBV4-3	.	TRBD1	TGCGCCAGCAGCCAGTCCCCACAGGGGGCTAGGGGCTACACCTTC	CASSQSPQGARGYTF
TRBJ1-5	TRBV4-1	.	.	TGCGCCAGCAGCCAAGATGTTGGGTGGCCCCAGCATTTT	CASSQDVGWPQHF
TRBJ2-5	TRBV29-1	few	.	TGCAGCGTGGCCGTGGGGTCGCGGGAGACCCAGTACTTC	CSVAVGSRETQYF
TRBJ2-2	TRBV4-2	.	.	TGTGCCAGCAGCCAGGAAATGAACACCGGGGAGCTGTTTTTT	CASSQEMNTGELFF
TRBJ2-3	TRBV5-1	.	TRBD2	TGCGCCAGCAGCTATCTAGCGGGAGTGTCAACAGATACGCAGTATTTT	CASSYLAGVSTDTQYF
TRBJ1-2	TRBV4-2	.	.	TGTGCCAGCAGCCTAAGCGGGGATGGCTACACCTTC	CASSLSGDGYTF
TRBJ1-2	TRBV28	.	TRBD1	TGTGCCAGCAGCCCTGGGACAGGCTTTTGGGGCTACACCTTC	CASSPGTGFWGYTF
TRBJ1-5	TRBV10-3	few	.	TGTGCCATCAGTGAGACAGGGAATCAGCCCCAGCATTTT	CAISETGNQPQHF
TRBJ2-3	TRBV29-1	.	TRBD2	TGCAGCCTTTGGACTAGCGACACAGATACGCAGTATTTT	CSLWTSDTDTQYF
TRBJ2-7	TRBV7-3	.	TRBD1	TGTGCCAGCAGCCCGGGGACAGGGGGATCTGAGCAGTACTTC	CASSPGTGGSEQYF
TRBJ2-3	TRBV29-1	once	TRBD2	TGCAGCGCCCGCGCGGGGACTAGCGGACTCACAGATACGCAGTATTTT	CSARAGTSGLTDTQYF
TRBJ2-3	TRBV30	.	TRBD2	TGTGCCTGGGAAGGACTAGCGGGAGTGGTAGATACGCAGTATTTT	CAWEGLAGVVDTQYF
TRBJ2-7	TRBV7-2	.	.	TGTGCCAGCAGCTTCAGGGGCCGGCAGCAGTACTTC	CASSFRGRQQYF
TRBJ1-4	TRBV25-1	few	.	TGTGCCAGCAGTGGATTCAGTCTGCCCGCCGAAAAACTGTTTTTT	CASSGFSLPAEKLFF
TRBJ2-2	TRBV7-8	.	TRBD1	TGTGCCAGCAGCTGGGACAGCCGGAACACCGGGGAGCTGTTTTTT	CASSWDSRNTGELFF
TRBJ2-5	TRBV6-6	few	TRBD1	TGTGCCAGCAGTTACCTGGGACAGCAAGAGACCCAGTACTTC	CASSYLGQQETQYF
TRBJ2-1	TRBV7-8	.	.	TGTGCCAGCAGCTTAGATATCTTACTTGTGTTCTTC	CASSLDILLVFF
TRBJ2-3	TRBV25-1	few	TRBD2	TGTGCCAGCAGTGAGGCTAGCGGGAGGACGGCAGATACGCAGTATTTT	CASSEASGRTADTQYF
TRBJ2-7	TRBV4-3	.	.	TGCGCCAGCAGCCAAGAACTGCAGGGCGCCTACGAGCAGTACTTC	CASSQELQGAYEQYF
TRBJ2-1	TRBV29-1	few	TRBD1	TGCAGCGTGTTACAGGGGCCGAGCTCCTACAATGAGCAGTTCTTC	CSVLQGPSSYNEQFF
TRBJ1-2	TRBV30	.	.	TGTGCGCAAAGGCATGGGATGGGCTACACCTTC	CAQRHGMGYTF
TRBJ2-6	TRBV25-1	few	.	TGTGCCAGCAGTGGAGTGGTCGGCGCCAACGTCCTGACTTTC	CASSGVVGANVLTF
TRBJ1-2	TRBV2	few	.	TGTGCCAGCAGCGCGGCAGGGACGTATGGCTACACCTTC	CASSAAGTYGYTF
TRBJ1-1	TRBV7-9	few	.	TGTGCCAGCAGCTTTGGGGAGAACACTGAAGCTTTCTTT	CASSFGENTEAFF
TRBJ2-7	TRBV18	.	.	TGTGCCAGCTCACCAGACTACGAGCAGTACTTC	CASSPDYEQYF
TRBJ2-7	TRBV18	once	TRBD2	TGTGCCAGCTCACCACGGCTAGCGGGAGGATACGAGCAGTACTTC	CASSPRLAGGYEQYF
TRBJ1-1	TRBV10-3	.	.	TGTGCCACTGGAGGGACGCAGGGAGACACTGAAGCTTTCTTT	CATGGTQGDTEAFF
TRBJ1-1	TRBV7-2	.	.	TGTGCCAGCAGCGGCCGTTGGGGCGAGGCGAACACTGAAGCTTTCTTT	CASSGRWGEANTEAFF
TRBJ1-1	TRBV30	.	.	TGTGCCTGGACTTTATTGGACGCTGAAGCTTTCTTT	CAWTLLDAEAFF
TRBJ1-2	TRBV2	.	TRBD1	TGTGCCAGCAGTGCAGGGACAGGAAACTATGGCTACACCTTC	CASSAGTGNYGYTF
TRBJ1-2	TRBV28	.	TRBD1	TGTGCCACCCCCGGGACAGGGGTTGGCTACACCTTC	CATPGTGVGYTF
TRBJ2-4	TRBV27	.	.	TGTGCCAGCAGTTTATCAACAGGGAAAGCCAAAAACATTCAGTACTTC	CASSLSTGKAKNIQYF
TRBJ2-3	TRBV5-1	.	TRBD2	TGCGCCAGCAGCTTGTCTCTAGCGGGAGGGGATACGCAGTATTTT	CASSLSLAGGDTQYF
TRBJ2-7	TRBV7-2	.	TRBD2	TGTGCCAGCAGCTTAGCGACCCAGCGGGAGACCCACGAGCAGTACTTC	CASSLATQRETHEQYF
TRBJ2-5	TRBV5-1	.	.	TGCGCCAGCAGCTTCGGCTTCGGCCCGACTCAAGAGACCCAGTACTTC	CASSFGFGPTQETQYF
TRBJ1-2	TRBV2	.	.	TGTGCCAGCAGTGAAGCGCGAGGTGTAGGGTACGGCTATGGCTACACCTTC	CASSEARGVGYGYGYTF
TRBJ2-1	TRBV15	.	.	TGTGCCACCAGCAGGACTACCAACTCCTACAATGAGCAGTTCTTC	CATSRTTNSYNEQFF
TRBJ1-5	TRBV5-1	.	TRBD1	TGCGCCAGCAGCATCGGACAGGGGGACCAGCCCCAGCATTTT	CASSIGQGDQPQHF